One sample yielded the 20 T cell receptor beta chains listed below, sequenced in a study of shared clonotypes between healthy human individuals. The table came from immunoSEQ multiplex PCR; TCRdb's copy has only in-frame clones and leaves some out. The repertoire consists of over a million clones, with about 84% occurring once and the leading ten covering under 0.65%. The sequenced sample was memory CD4+ T cells from PBMCs. Subset described: CD45RA-negative fraction. The receptors come from a man between 18 and 29 years old in good health. Some clones in this sample may be carry-over from other donors' samples.

The CDR3 sequence is CASASGRGYEQYF. In DNA form, the CDR3 reads TGTGCCAGCGCTAGCGGGAGAGGCTACGAGCAGTACTTC. The V call is TRBV6-5, the J call TRBJ2-7, with 10 nucleotides matching TRBD2. CDR3 length equals 13 residues. The V gene end was trimmed by 8 bases and the J gene end by 3 bases; junction bases not matched to a gene: 4. Germline V gives CDR1 MNHEY, CDR2 SVGAGI.

The rearrangement uses TRBV28 and TRBJ1-4; D may be TRBD1 (5 bases). V was shortened by 8 bases and J by 2 bases, with 21 bases between the two germline ends. This CDR3 contains 17 residues. In germline, CDR1 is MDHEN, CDR2 SYDVKM. The CDR3 nucleotides read TGTGCCAGCGACCCTTCCCGGGGCACCCTCACTAATGAAAAACTGTTTTTT. Its protein product is CASDPSRGTLTNEKLFF.

Worth noting for this clone: Other DNA sequences in the same sample also yield this CDR3. The chain carries TRBV7-9 and TRBJ2-3, with no clear D. V was shortened by 3 bases and J by 4 bases, with 8 bases between the two germline ends. The V gene's germline CDR1 is SEHNR and CDR2 FQNEAQ (reference sequence). The CDR3 has 13 amino acids. CDR3 amino acids: CASSLSGPDTQYF. The CDR3 region has the DNA TGTGCCAGCAGCTTGTCAGGCCCAGATACGCAGTATTTT.

The CDR3 loop is CASSVGVTTDTQYF. In nucleotides, the CDR3 is TGTGCCAGCAGCGTAGGCGTCACTACAGATACGCAGTATTTT. This chain joins TRBV9 and TRBJ2-3; no clear D gene. Trimming took off 0 bases at V and 3 bases at J, with 8 bases between the two ends. Germline V gives CDR1 SGDLS, CDR2 YYNGEE. The CDR3 is made up of 14 amino acids.

As concerns this clone: The sample has other DNA sequences that encode this CDR3 too. The chain combines TRBV27 with TRBJ2-1; no definite D call. The CDR3 is 13 residues long. V gave up 8 bases and J gave up 5 bases, with 13 bases separating them. The germline V gene has CDR1 MNHEY and CDR2 SMNVEV (reference sequence). CDR3: CASSLSLNNEQFF. The CDR3 coding sequence is TGTGCCAGCTCCTTGTCCCTAAACAATGAGCAGTTCTTC.

This clone came up a few times. J is TRBJ1-1 and V is TRBV5-1, with TRBD1 matching over 8 bases. V gave up 3 bases and J gave up 5 bases; unmatched junction bases: 9. Per the germline V gene, CDR1 is SGHRS and CDR2 is YFSETQ. This CDR3 is built from 15 residues. The CDR3 is CASSSGQGGSTEAFF. The CDR3 DNA reads TGCGCCAGCAGCTCAGGACAGGGAGGAAGTACTGAAGCTTTCTTT. Variable domain in full (rest from reference TRBV5-1 and TRBJ1-1): KAGVTQTPRYLIKTRGQQVTLSCSPISGHRSVSWYQQTPGQGLQFLFEYFSETQRNKGNFPGRFSGRQFSNSRSEMNVSTLELGDSALYLCASSSGQGGSTEAFFGQGTRLTVV.

This clone turned up a few times. J is TRBJ1-5 and V is TRBV19, with 8 positions matching TRBD1. This CDR3 spans 15 amino acids. Trimming took 3 bases from V and 3 from J; bases not matched to a gene: 4. CDR1 LNHDA and CDR2 SQIVND come from the germline V gene (reference sequence). This CDR3 reads CASSMTGEDNQPQHF. DNA of the CDR3: TGTGCCAGTAGTATGACAGGGGAGGACAATCAGCCCCAGCATTTT.

The chain recombines TRBV5-1 with TRBJ2-4; 7 bases line up with TRBD1. Germline values: CDR1 SGHRS, CDR2 YFSETQ. This CDR3 is 14 amino acids long. V dropped 2 bases and J dropped 1; count of bases not matched to a gene: 0. The CDR3 loop reads CASSLQGAKNIQYF. CDR3 bases: TGCGCCAGCAGCTTACAGGGGGCCAAAAACATTCAGTACTTC. Drawing the rest from reference TRBV5-1 and TRBJ2-4, the complete variable domain is KAGVTQTPRYLIKTRGQQVTLSCSPISGHRSVSWYQQTPGQGLQFLFEYFSETQRNKGNFPGRFSGRQFSNSRSEMNVSTLELGDSALYLCASSLQGAKNIQYFGAGTRLSVL.

The rearrangement joins TRBV18 to TRBJ2-3; D unclear. This CDR3 region has 14 residues. Trimming left V 2 bases short and J 3 bases short, with 9 bases between. Germline CDR1 and CDR2: KGHSH and LQKENI. The DNA for the CDR3 is TGTGCCAGCTCACCAAACGCCCCAACAGATACGCAGTATTTT. Protein: CASSPNAPTDTQYF.

The rearrangement joins TRBV9 to TRBJ1-3; D perhaps matches TRBD1 (5 bases). CDR3 length: 16 residues. With 0 bases removed from V and 0 bases from J, the gap between germline ends came to 10 bases. Looked up from germline, CDR1 is SGDLS and CDR2 is YYNGEE. The CDR3 nucleotides read TGTGCCAGCAGCGTAGACGGGGCCAGCTCTGGAAACACCATATATTTT. Amino acids: CASSVDGASSGNTIYF.

The chain uses TRBV5-4 and TRBJ2-3; D call uncertain. The CDR3 runs to 16 residues. Looked up from germline, CDR1 is SGHNT and CDR2 is YYREEE (reference sequence). The V end was cut by 0 bases, the J end by 0 bases, with 11 bases between. DNA of the CDR3: TGTGCCAGCAGCTTGGTAGGGTCCCCTAGCACAGATACGCAGTATTTT. This sequence encodes CASSLVGSPSTDTQYF.

The chain joins TRBV27 to TRBJ2-1; D gene ambiguous. Trimming stripped 3 bases from V and 3 bases from J, with 12 bases between. Germline CDR1 is MNHEY and CDR2 is SMNVEV (reference sequence). This CDR3 has 15 amino acids. CDR3 in DNA: TGTGCCAGCAGTTTGCAGCTGGGCTTCTACAATGAGCAGTTCTTC. Residues: CASSLQLGFYNEQFF.

The chain carries TRBV5-1 and TRBJ2-7; 7 bases are shared with TRBD2. The CDR3 loop spans 16 amino acids. In germline, CDR1 is SGHRS, CDR2 YFSETQ. Trimming at V came to 2 bases and at J to 2 bases, leaving 10 bases not matched to a gene. The CDR3 DNA reads TGCGCCAGCAGCTTTGGCGGGAGATCGCCCACCTACGAGCAGTACTTC. It encodes CASSFGGRSPTYEQYF.

This chain joins TRBV7-9 and TRBJ1-1, with 7 positions matching TRBD1. Germline V CDR1 and CDR2: SEHNR, FQNEAQ (reference sequence). This CDR3 is 16 amino acids long. With 5 bases clipped from V and 4 bases from J, the junction kept 13 bases outside the gene matches. The CDR3 DNA is TGTGCCAGCAGCCCGACTGTACAGGGGCCATTCACTGAAGCTTTCTTT. Translating it yields CASSPTVQGPFTEAFF.

The chain uses TRBV5-1 and TRBJ1-1, with D perhaps TRBD1 (5 bases). The CDR3 totals 14 residues. Looked up from germline, CDR1 is SGHRS and CDR2 is YFSETQ. The ends were cut back, 3 bases at V and 3 bases at J, with 12 bases in the middle. The DNA for the CDR3 is TGCGCCAGCAGCTCGGGCCCGGGGGACACTGAAGCTTTCTTT. Translation: CASSSGPGDTEAFF.

The gene calls are TRBV7-8 and TRBJ2-1; 7 bases fit TRBD2. The CDR3 length is 15 residues. The V segment lost 3 bases and the J segment 2 bases; nucleotides outside the gene matches: 4. The germline V gene encodes CDR1 SGHVS and CDR2 FQNEAQ. The CDR3 nucleotides are TGTGCCAGCAGCTTCCGGGACTACACCTACAATGAGCAGTTCTTC. Translating gives CASSFRDYTYNEQFF.

This chain joins TRBV5-1 and TRBJ2-1, with 13 bases aligning to TRBD2. The germline V gene has CDR1 SGHRS and CDR2 YFSETQ. Germline trimming cut 3 bases from V and 8 bases from J; bases unmatched to any gene: 5. This CDR3 contains 15 residues. The CDR3 DNA is TGCGCCAGCAGCTGGGGACTAGCGGGAACCTATGAGCAGTTCTTC. Its protein is CASSWGLAGTYEQFF.

V usage is TRBV6-6 and J usage is TRBJ2-2; the match to TRBD2 covers 7 bases. Trimming took 7 bases from V and 1 from J; bases not matched to a gene: 6. Looked up from germline, CDR1 is MNHNY and CDR2 is SVGAGI (reference sequence). The CDR3 has 15 amino acids. CDR3: CASNSGGGNTGELFF. As DNA, the CDR3 is TGTGCCAGCAACTCCGGCGGGGGGAACACCGGGGAGCTGTTTTTT.

This chain links TRBV4-1 with TRBJ2-5; the match to TRBD2 covers 13 bases. From germline, CDR1 is MGHRA and CDR2 YSYEKL. This CDR3 region has 20 residues. The J segment lost 4 bases and the V segment lost 1 base, leaving 15 bases of the junction unmatched. This chain's CDR3 is CASSQAVLTSGRSRGETQYF. The CDR3 DNA is TGCGCCAGCAGCCAAGCGGTACTGACTAGCGGGAGGTCCAGGGGAGAGACCCAGTACTTC.

The J gene is TRBJ1-1, the V gene TRBV5-1; a weak D match, TRBD1 (6 bases). Germline CDR1 reads SGHRS; CDR2 reads YFSETQ. V was clipped by 3 bases and J by 3 bases, with 12 bases between them. The CDR3 has 14 residues. This CDR3 reads CASSSQGYHTEAFF. The DNA for the CDR3 is TGCGCCAGCAGCTCACAGGGCTACCACACTGAAGCTTTCTTT.